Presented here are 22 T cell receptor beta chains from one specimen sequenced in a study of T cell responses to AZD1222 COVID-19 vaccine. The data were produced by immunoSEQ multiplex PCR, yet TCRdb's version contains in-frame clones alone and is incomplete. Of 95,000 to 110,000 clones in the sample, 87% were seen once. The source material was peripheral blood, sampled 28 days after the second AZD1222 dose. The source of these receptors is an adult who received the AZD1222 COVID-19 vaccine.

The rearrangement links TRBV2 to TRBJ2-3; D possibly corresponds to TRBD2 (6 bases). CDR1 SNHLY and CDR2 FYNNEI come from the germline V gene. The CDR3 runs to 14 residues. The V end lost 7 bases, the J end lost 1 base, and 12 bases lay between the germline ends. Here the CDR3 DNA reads TGTGCCAGCACGCGGGACCGGGGCACAGATACGCAGTATTTT. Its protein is CASTRDRGTDTQYF.

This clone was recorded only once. The DNA of the CDR3 is TGTGCCAGCAGTGACAGGGGTCGGGAGACCCAGTACTTC. Translating gives CASSDRGRETQYF. This sequence joins TRBV6-1 and TRBJ2-5, with D tentatively TRBD1 (6 bases). Germline lookup yields CDR1 MNHNS and CDR2 SASEGT. The length of the CDR3 is 13 residues. V was cut by 3 bases and J by 5 bases, with 10 bases left in between.

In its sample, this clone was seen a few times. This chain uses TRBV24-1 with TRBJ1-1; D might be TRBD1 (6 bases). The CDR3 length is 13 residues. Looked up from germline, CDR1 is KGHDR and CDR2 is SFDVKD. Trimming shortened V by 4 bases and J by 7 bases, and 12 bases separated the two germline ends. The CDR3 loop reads CATSDRADSEAFF. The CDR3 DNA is TGTGCCACCAGTGACCGAGCGGACAGTGAAGCTTTCTTT.

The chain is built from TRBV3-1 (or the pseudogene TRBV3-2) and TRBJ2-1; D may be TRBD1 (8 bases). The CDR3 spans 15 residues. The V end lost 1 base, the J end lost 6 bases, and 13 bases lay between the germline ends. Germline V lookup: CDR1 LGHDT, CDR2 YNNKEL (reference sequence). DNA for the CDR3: TGTGCCAGCAGCCAAGCTACAGGGGGGGTCAATGAGCAGTTCTTC. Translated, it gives CASSQATGGVNEQFF.

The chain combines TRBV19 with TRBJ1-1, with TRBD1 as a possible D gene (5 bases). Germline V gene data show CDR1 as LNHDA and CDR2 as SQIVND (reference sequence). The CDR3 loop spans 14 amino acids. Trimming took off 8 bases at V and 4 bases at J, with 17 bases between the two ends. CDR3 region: CASRSGRGSTEAFF. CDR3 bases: TGTGCCAGTCGAAGCGGTAGGGGTTCCACTGAAGCTTTCTTT.

DNA for the CDR3: TGTGCCAGTAGTATCGCAGTTTCCTACAATGAGCAGTTCTTC. Amino acid sequence: CASSIAVSYNEQFF. The rearrangement links TRBV19 to TRBJ2-1; D is ambiguous. Germline loops: CDR1 LNHDA, CDR2 SQIVND (reference sequence). The CDR3 runs to 14 residues. V was cut by 3 bases and J by 1 base, with 7 bases left in between.

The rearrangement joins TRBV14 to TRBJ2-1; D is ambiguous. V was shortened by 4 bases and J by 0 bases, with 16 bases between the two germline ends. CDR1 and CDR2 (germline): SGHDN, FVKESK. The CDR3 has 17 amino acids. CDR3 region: CASSPAEYSRSYNEQFF. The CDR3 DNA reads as TGTGCCAGCAGCCCGGCGGAGTACAGCCGCTCCTACAATGAGCAGTTCTTC.

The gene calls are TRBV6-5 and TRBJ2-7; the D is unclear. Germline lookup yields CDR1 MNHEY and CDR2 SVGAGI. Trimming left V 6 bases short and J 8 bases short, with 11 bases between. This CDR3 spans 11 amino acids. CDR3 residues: CASRNSLQQYF. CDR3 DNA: TGTGCCAGCAGAAACAGCCTCCAGCAGTACTTC.

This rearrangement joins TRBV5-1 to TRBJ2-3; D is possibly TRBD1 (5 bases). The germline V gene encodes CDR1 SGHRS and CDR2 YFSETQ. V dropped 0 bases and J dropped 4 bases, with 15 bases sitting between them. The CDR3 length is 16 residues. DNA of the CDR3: TGCGCCAGCAGCTTGGGTGCGACAGCAGTGGCAGATACGCAGTATTTT. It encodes CASSLGATAVADTQYF.

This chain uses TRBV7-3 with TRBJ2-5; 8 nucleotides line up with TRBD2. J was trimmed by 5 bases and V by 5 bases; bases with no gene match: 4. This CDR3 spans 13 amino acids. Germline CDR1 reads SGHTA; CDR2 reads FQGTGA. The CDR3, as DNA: TGTGCCAGCAGCCGCGGGGGGTCGGAGACCCAGTACTTC. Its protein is CASSRGGSETQYF.

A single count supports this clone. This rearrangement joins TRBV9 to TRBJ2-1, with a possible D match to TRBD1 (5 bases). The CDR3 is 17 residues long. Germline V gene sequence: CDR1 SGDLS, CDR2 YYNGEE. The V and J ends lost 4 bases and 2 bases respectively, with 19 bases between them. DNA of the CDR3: TGTGCCAGCAGCTTACAGGTAACCCCTTCTACCTACAATGAGCAGTTCTTC. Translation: CASSLQVTPSTYNEQFF.

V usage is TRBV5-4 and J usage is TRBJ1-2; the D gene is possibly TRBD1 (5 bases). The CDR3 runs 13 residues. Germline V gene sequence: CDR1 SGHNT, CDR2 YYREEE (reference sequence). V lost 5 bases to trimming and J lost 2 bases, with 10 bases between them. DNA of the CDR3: TGTGCCAGCAGTCGGGACGGGAACTATGGCTACACCTTC. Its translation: CASSRDGNYGYTF.

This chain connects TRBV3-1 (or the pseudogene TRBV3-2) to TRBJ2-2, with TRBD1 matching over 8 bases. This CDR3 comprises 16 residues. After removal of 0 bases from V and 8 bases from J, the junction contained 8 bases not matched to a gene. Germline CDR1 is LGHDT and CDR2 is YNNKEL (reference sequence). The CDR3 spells CASSQEQGGFFGELFF. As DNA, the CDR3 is TGTGCCAGCAGCCAAGAACAGGGGGGCTTTTTTGGGGAGCTGTTTTTT.

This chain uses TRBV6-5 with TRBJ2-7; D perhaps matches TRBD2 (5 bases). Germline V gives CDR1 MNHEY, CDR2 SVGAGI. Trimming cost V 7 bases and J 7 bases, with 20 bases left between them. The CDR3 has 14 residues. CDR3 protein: CASTRGGPLWEQYF. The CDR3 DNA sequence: TGTGCCAGCACCCGAGGAGGACCCTTATGGGAGCAGTACTTC.

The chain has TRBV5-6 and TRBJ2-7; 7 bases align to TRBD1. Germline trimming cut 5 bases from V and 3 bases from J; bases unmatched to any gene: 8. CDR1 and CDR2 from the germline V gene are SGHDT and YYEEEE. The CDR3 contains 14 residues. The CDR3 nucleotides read TGTGCCAGCAGTCGTCGGACAGGATACTACGAGCAGTACTTC. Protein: CASSRRTGYYEQYF.

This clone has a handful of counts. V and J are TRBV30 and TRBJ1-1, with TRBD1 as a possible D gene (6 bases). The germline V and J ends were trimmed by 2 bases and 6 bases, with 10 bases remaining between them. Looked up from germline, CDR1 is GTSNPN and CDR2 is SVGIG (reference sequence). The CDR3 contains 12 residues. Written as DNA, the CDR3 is TGTGCCTGGAGTCAAGGGGGTCCTGAAGCTTTCTTT. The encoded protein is CAWSQGGPEAFF.

The CDR3 here is CASSTEQGSGPYEQYF. CDR3 DNA sequence: TGTGCCAGTAGTACCGAACAGGGATCGGGGCCGTACGAGCAGTACTTC. The V and J genes are TRBV19 and TRBJ2-7; possibly TRBD1 for D (6 bases). CDR1 is LNHDA, CDR2 SQIVND, per germline (reference sequence). The CDR3 sequence is 16 residues long. V was cut by 4 bases and J by 4 bases, with 20 bases left in between. Using reference TRBV19 and TRBJ2-7 for the parts outside the CDR3, the full variable domain is DGGITQSPKYLFRKEGQNVTLSCEQNLNHDAMYWYRQDPGQGLRLIYYSQIVNDFQKGDIAEGYSVSREKKESFPLTVTSAQKNPTAFYLCASSTEQGSGPYEQYFGPGTRLTVT.

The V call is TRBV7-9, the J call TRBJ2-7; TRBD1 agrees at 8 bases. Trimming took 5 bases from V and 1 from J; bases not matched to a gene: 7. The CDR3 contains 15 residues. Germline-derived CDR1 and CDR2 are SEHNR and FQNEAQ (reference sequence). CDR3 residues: CASSEGQGRSYEQYF. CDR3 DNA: TGTGCCAGCAGCGAAGGACAGGGCAGGTCCTACGAGCAGTACTTC.

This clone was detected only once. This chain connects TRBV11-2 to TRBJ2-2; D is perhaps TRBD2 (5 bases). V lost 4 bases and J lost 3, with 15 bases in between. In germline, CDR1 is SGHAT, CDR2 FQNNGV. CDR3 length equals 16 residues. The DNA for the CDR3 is TGTGCCAGCAGCTCTGTGCGGGTATCGTACACCGGGGAGCTGTTTTTT. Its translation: CASSSVRVSYTGELFF.

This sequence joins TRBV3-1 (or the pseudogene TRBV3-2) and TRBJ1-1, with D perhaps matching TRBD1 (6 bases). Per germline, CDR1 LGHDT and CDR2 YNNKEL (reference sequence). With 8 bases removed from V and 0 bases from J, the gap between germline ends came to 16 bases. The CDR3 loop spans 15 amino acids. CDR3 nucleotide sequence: TGTGCCAGCGGCCGCGCCGGGACATTGAACACTGAAGCTTTCTTT. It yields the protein CASGRAGTLNTEAFF.

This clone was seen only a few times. The CDR3 reads CASSRTLDEQFF. The CDR3 DNA reads as TGCGCCAGCAGCCGCACGCTCGATGAGCAGTTCTTC. The chain employs TRBV5-1 and TRBJ2-1; D is unresolved. The germline V gene encodes CDR1 SGHRS and CDR2 YFSETQ. CDR3 length: 12 amino acids. Trimming left V 4 bases short and J 8 bases short, with 10 bases between.

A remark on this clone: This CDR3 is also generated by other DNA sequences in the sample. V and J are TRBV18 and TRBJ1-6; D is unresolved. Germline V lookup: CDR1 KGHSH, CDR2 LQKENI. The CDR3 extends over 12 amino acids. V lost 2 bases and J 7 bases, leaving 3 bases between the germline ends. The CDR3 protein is CASSPENSPLHF. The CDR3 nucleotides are TGTGCCAGCTCACCAGAAAATTCACCCCTCCACTTT.